This entry is about one T cell receptor beta chain. Per the original methods: Reference gene primer amplification gave nucleated cell count estimates. Repertoires were generated with immunoSEQ multiplex PCR, while TCRdb's copy carries only in-frame clones and drops some. Clone size and the V and J calls come from that table; the DNA yielded D and trimming. The data contain roughly 200,000 clones, around 94% of them seen just once; the ten biggest clones take up 0.7% to 0.8%. This sample is part of a study of blood T cell repertoires in COVID-19. Study as a whole: Specimens from acute and convalescent COVID-19 originated in the United States, Italy and Spain. T cells, B-cell-depleted T cells, or PBMCs provided the cDNA or gDNA that served as material.

Seattle patients were enrolled during active infection and followed longitudinally. Germline lookup yields CDR1 MNHEY and CDR2 SVGAGI. The J segment lost 2 bases and the V segment lost 11 bases, leaving 10 bases of the junction unmatched. This CDR3 comprises 14 residues. The chain combines TRBV6-5 with TRBJ2-3; 7 bases fit TRBD1. This TCR derives from a man between 25 and 39 years old with COVID-19, enrolled during active disease. The sequenced material came from peripheral blood. CDR3 region: CAGARQGPTDTQYF. In nucleotides, the CDR3 is TGTGCCGGGGCGAGACAGGGTCCCACAGATACGCAGTATTTT.